Listed below are T cell receptor beta chains from one sample, sequenced in a study of blood T cell repertoires in COVID-19. Sequencing was performed with immunoSEQ multiplex PCR; in TCRdb, only in-frame clones are kept and a portion is missing. This table holds roughly 200,000 clones, around 80% found once. Sequenced sample: peripheral blood. The receptor set was obtained from a woman in her 40s with COVID-19, enrolled during active disease. CDR3s include the opening cysteine and the closing phenylalanine or tryptophan. The order of the fields is V gene, D gene, clone size, J gene, CDR3 DNA, CDR3 protein. D genes are given only for firm matches. Size tells how often a clone was seen (once, few, many) or the class of an expanded clone, and some rows leave it out.

V gene: TRBV6-5
D gene: .
clone size: .
J gene: TRBJ2-4
CDR3 DNA: TGTGCCAGCAGTTACTCCCGGGGGTCCAAAAACATTCAGTACTTC
CDR3 protein: CASSYSRGSKNIQYF

V gene: TRBV18
D gene: .
clone size: few
J gene: TRBJ2-7
CDR3 DNA: TGTGCCAGCTCACCAGGGACGGAGGGGCTCGAGCAGTACTTC
CDR3 protein: CASSPGTEGLEQYF

V gene: TRBV6-1
D gene: .
clone size: .
J gene: TRBJ1-1
CDR3 DNA: TGTGCCAGCAGTGAGAGGCTGAACACTGAAGCTTTCTTT
CDR3 protein: CASSERLNTEAFF

V gene: TRBV7-9
D gene: TRBD1
clone size: few
J gene: TRBJ1-6
CDR3 DNA: TGTGCCAGCAGCTTAGGGGACAGACAAAATTCACCCCTCCACTTT
CDR3 protein: CASSLGDRQNSPLHF

V gene: TRBV5-1
D gene: .
clone size: once
J gene: TRBJ2-7
CDR3 DNA: TGCGCCAGCAGGGAGGAGGCCCCCTCCTACGAGCAGTACTTC
CDR3 protein: CASREEAPSYEQYF

V gene: TRBV9
D gene: TRBD1
clone size: .
J gene: TRBJ2-3
CDR3 DNA: TGTGCCAGCAGCGTGAATACAGACAGGGCCACAGATACGCAGTATTTT
CDR3 protein: CASSVNTDRATDTQYF

V gene: TRBV27
D gene: .
clone size: once
J gene: TRBJ1-6
CDR3 DNA: TGTGCCAGCAGTTTTGGGATAGGAGGTTCACCCCTCCACTTT
CDR3 protein: CASSFGIGGSPLHF

V gene: TRBV27
D gene: .
clone size: .
J gene: TRBJ2-7
CDR3 DNA: TGTGCCAGCAGCTACCAATCCTTCGCGGGGTTATACGAGCAGTACTTC
CDR3 protein: CASSYQSFAGLYEQYF

V gene: TRBV27
D gene: TRBD1
clone size: .
J gene: TRBJ1-4
CDR3 DNA: TGTGCCAGCAGTCGACGGACAGGACTTTCAACTAATGAAAAACTGTTTTTT
CDR3 protein: CASSRRTGLSTNEKLFF

V gene: TRBV19
D gene: .
clone size: .
J gene: TRBJ2-3
CDR3 DNA: TGTGCCAGTAGTATTCTGGGGGCGGATACGCAGTATTTT
CDR3 protein: CASSILGADTQYF

V gene: TRBV25-1
D gene: TRBD1
clone size: .
J gene: TRBJ2-5
CDR3 DNA: TGTGCCAGCAGTGAAACACCGGACAGGCCCCAGTACTTC
CDR3 protein: CASSETPDRPQYF

V gene: TRBV5-4
D gene: .
clone size: .
J gene: TRBJ2-7
CDR3 DNA: TGTGCCAGCAGCTTGGGAGGGACTGAGTCCTACTACGAGCAGTACTTC
CDR3 protein: CASSLGGTESYYEQYF

V gene: TRBV28
D gene: TRBD1
clone size: .
J gene: TRBJ1-5
CDR3 DNA: TGTGCCAGCAGTTTATTGGCGGGACAGCAAAATCAGCCCCAGCATTTT
CDR3 protein: CASSLLAGQQNQPQHF

V gene: TRBV10-2
D gene: .
clone size: once
J gene: TRBJ2-7
CDR3 DNA: TGCGCAACCTCCCCTTTAGCGGACTCCTACGAGCAGTACTTC
CDR3 protein: CATSPLADSYEQYF

V gene: TRBV28
D gene: TRBD1
clone size: .
J gene: TRBJ2-3
CDR3 DNA: TGTGCCAGCAGTCCAACCGGGACAGGGGGCTCCCCAGGGTTAGATACGCAGTATTTT
CDR3 protein: CASSPTGTGGSPGLDTQYF

V gene: TRBV7-9
D gene: TRBD2
clone size: .
J gene: TRBJ2-5
CDR3 DNA: TGTGCCAGCAGCTTGACTAGCGGGAAAGAGACCCAGTACTTC
CDR3 protein: CASSLTSGKETQYF

V gene: TRBV10-2
D gene: .
clone size: .
J gene: TRBJ1-1
CDR3 DNA: TGCGCCAGCAGCCCAGGGGCTGAAGCTTTCTTT
CDR3 protein: CASSPGAEAFF

V gene: TRBV16
D gene: TRBD1
clone size: .
J gene: TRBJ1-5
CDR3 DNA: TGTGCCAGCAGCCTGGGACAGGGAGGAAATCAGCCCCAGCATTTT
CDR3 protein: CASSLGQGGNQPQHF

V gene: TRBV10-1
D gene: .
clone size: .
J gene: TRBJ1-3
CDR3 DNA: TGCGCCAGCAGGGGCAGATCAACGTCCTCTGGAAACACCATATATTTT
CDR3 protein: CASRGRSTSSGNTIYF

V gene: TRBV19
D gene: .
clone size: once
J gene: TRBJ1-5
CDR3 DNA: TGTGCCAGTAGTATTTCACCCGCAGGATTGGAGCCCCAGCATTTT
CDR3 protein: CASSISPAGLEPQHF

V gene: TRBV7-2
D gene: TRBD2
clone size: .
J gene: TRBJ2-7
CDR3 DNA: TGTGCCAGCAGGGCCACGGGGGGGACCTACGAGCAGTACTTC
CDR3 protein: CASRATGGTYEQYF

V gene: TRBV5-6
D gene: TRBD1
clone size: .
J gene: TRBJ2-3
CDR3 DNA: TGTGCCAGCAGCTTGAGGACAGGGGTCACAGATACGCAGTATTTT
CDR3 protein: CASSLRTGVTDTQYF

V gene: TRBV7-9
D gene: .
clone size: .
J gene: TRBJ1-1
CDR3 DNA: TGTGCCAGCGGTCGGTCGGGGTTCACTGAAGCTTTCTTT
CDR3 protein: CASGRSGFTEAFF

V gene: TRBV6-2/TRBV6-3
D gene: .
clone size: .
J gene: TRBJ2-2
CDR3 DNA: TGTGCCAGCAGTTTCCACTCTGGGGAGCTGTTTTTT
CDR3 protein: CASSFHSGELFF

V gene: TRBV7-6
D gene: TRBD1
clone size: .
J gene: TRBJ2-1
CDR3 DNA: TGTGCCAGCAGCTTAGCCCTCCACAGGGGGCGGAATGAGCAGTTCTTC
CDR3 protein: CASSLALHRGRNEQFF

V gene: TRBV19
D gene: .
clone size: .
J gene: TRBJ1-2
CDR3 DNA: TGTGCCAGTAGTATAAGGAACGCAGGGTATGGCTACACCTTC
CDR3 protein: CASSIRNAGYGYTF

V gene: TRBV27
D gene: .
clone size: .
J gene: TRBJ1-4
CDR3 DNA: TGTGCCAGCAGTTTTGACAGGAAGGGGACTAATGAAAAACTGTTTTTT
CDR3 protein: CASSFDRKGTNEKLFF

V gene: TRBV29-1
D gene: TRBD2
clone size: .
J gene: TRBJ2-1
CDR3 DNA: TGCAGCGTTGAAGATCCCCTAGCGGGACCTAATGAGCAGTTCTTC
CDR3 protein: CSVEDPLAGPNEQFF

V gene: TRBV2
D gene: TRBD1
clone size: once
J gene: TRBJ2-7
CDR3 DNA: TGTGCCAGCAGTGGGAACAGGGGATACGAGCAGTACTTC
CDR3 protein: CASSGNRGYEQYF

V gene: TRBV9
D gene: TRBD2
clone size: .
J gene: TRBJ2-3
CDR3 DNA: TGTGCCAGCAGCGTAATAACTAGCGGGCATGATACGCAGTATTTT
CDR3 protein: CASSVITSGHDTQYF

V gene: TRBV6-1
D gene: .
clone size: once
J gene: TRBJ1-1
CDR3 DNA: TGTGCCAGCAGTGACGGGGGTTTATTAATGGGCACTGAAGCTTTCTTT
CDR3 protein: CASSDGGLLMGTEAFF

V gene: TRBV4-1
D gene: .
clone size: .
J gene: TRBJ2-5
CDR3 DNA: TGCGCCAGCAGCCAAAATACAGGAGTAGAGACCCAGTACTTC
CDR3 protein: CASSQNTGVETQYF

V gene: TRBV2
D gene: .
clone size: .
J gene: TRBJ1-1
CDR3 DNA: TGTGCCAGCAGTGGATCCCAGGGTGACACTGAAGCTTTCTTT
CDR3 protein: CASSGSQGDTEAFF

V gene: TRBV19
D gene: TRBD2
clone size: .
J gene: TRBJ2-3
CDR3 DNA: TGTGCCAGTAGTATAGGCCTAGCGGTATACACAGATACGCAGTATTTT
CDR3 protein: CASSIGLAVYTDTQYF

V gene: TRBV30
D gene: TRBD2
clone size: few
J gene: TRBJ2-5
CDR3 DNA: TGTGCCTGGCTAGCGGGGGGCCCAGAGACCCAGTACTTC
CDR3 protein: CAWLAGGPETQYF

V gene: TRBV6-6
D gene: .
clone size: .
J gene: TRBJ1-5
CDR3 DNA: TGTGCCAGCATGATTAACAGGGATTATCAGCCCCAGCATTTT
CDR3 protein: CASMINRDYQPQHF

V gene: TRBV2
D gene: .
clone size: .
J gene: TRBJ2-7
CDR3 DNA: TGTGCCAGTGTCGCTATCCCCCTAGCAGGTTACGAGCAGTACTTC
CDR3 protein: CASVAIPLAGYEQYF

V gene: TRBV6-5
D gene: TRBD1
clone size: .
J gene: TRBJ1-1
CDR3 DNA: TGTGCCAGCAGTTACACAGGGGGAGTCACTGAAGCTTTCTTT
CDR3 protein: CASSYTGGVTEAFF

V gene: TRBV6-5
D gene: .
clone size: .
J gene: TRBJ1-1
CDR3 DNA: TGTGCCAGCAACCCTATGGGGGCCGGGAACACTGAAGCTTTCTTT
CDR3 protein: CASNPMGAGNTEAFF